This is a list of T cell receptor beta chains from one sample in a study of blood T cell repertoires in COVID-19. Libraries were prepared by immunoSEQ multiplex PCR; TCRdb keeps only in-frame clonotypes and omits some of them. Among about 230,000 clones listed, over 80% were seen once. Sequencing was done on a sample of peripheral blood. The receptors come from a man aged 40-50 years with acute or convalescent COVID-19. The CDR3 runs from the conserved cysteine through the conserved F or W. D genes are given only for firm matches. A row's size may be missing; if present it is once, few, many or a size class.

D: NA
J: TRBJ1-5
size: NA
V: TRBV9
CDR3: CASSVEEDQPQHF
DNA: TGTGCCAGCAGCGTTGAGGAGGATCAGCCCCAGCATTTT

D: NA
J: TRBJ2-5
size: once
V: TRBV6-2/TRBV6-3
CDR3: CASSYKEREWETQYF
DNA: TGTGCCAGCAGTTACAAGGAACGGGAGTGGGAGACCCAGTACTTC

D: NA
J: TRBJ1-3
size: NA
V: TRBV25-1
CDR3: CASSLQGTGNTIYF
DNA: TGTGCCAGCAGTTTACAGGGAACCGGAAACACCATATATTTT

D: NA
J: TRBJ1-2
size: once
V: TRBV12-3/TRBV12-4
CDR3: CASSTIQENGYTF
DNA: TGTGCCAGCAGTACGATCCAGGAAAATGGCTACACCTTC

D: NA
J: TRBJ2-1
size: NA
V: TRBV4-3
CDR3: CASSQVEAAYNEQFF
DNA: TGCGCCAGCAGCCAAGTCGAGGCAGCGTACAATGAGCAGTTCTTC

D: TRBD2
J: TRBJ2-1
size: NA
V: TRBV5-1
CDR3: CASSLASGRIGAHEQFF
DNA: TGCGCCAGCAGCTTGGCTAGCGGGAGGATTGGTGCCCATGAGCAGTTCTTC

D: NA
J: TRBJ1-1
size: NA
V: TRBV5-1
CDR3: CASSFRGENTEAFF
DNA: TGCGCCAGCAGCTTCCGGGGAGAGAACACTGAAGCTTTCTTT

D: TRBD1
J: TRBJ1-4
size: NA
V: TRBV23-1
CDR3: CASSQSGPGQPIRVNEKLFF
DNA: TGCGCCAGCAGTCAATCAGGACCGGGACAGCCCATCCGGGTTAATGAAAAACTGTTTTTT

D: NA
J: TRBJ2-7
size: NA
V: TRBV5-4
CDR3: CASSPREWGEQYF
DNA: TGTGCCAGCAGCCCCCGGGAGTGGGGCGAGCAGTACTTC

D: NA
J: TRBJ2-6
size: once
V: TRBV5-1
CDR3: CASSARDLRDSGANVLTF
DNA: TGCGCCAGCAGCGCCCGGGACTTGCGGGACTCTGGGGCCAACGTCCTGACTTTC

D: NA
J: TRBJ2-3
size: NA
V: TRBV6-5
CDR3: CASNSGLSTQYF
DNA: TGTGCCAGCAACTCGGGACTCTCTACGCAGTATTTT

D: TRBD2
J: TRBJ2-1
size: NA
V: TRBV4-2
CDR3: CASSQHGRGLAGGHEQFF
DNA: TGTGCCAGCAGCCAGCACGGAAGGGGACTAGCGGGAGGCCATGAGCAGTTCTTC

D: NA
J: TRBJ1-4
size: NA
V: TRBV12-3/TRBV12-4
CDR3: CASTRQAGEKLFF
DNA: TGTGCCAGCACCCGACAGGCGGGTGAAAAACTGTTTTTT

D: TRBD1
J: TRBJ1-2
size: NA
V: TRBV7-3
CDR3: CASSQDREGMGYTF
DNA: TGTGCCAGCAGCCAGGACAGGGAGGGGATGGGCTACACCTTC

D: NA
J: TRBJ2-5
size: NA
V: TRBV6-2/TRBV6-3
CDR3: CASSTPEMRETQYF
DNA: TGTGCCAGCAGTACCCCTGAGATGAGGGAGACCCAGTACTTC

D: NA
J: TRBJ1-6
size: few
V: TRBV27
CDR3: CASSLGPGQNSPLHF
DNA: TGTGCCAGCAGTTTAGGGCCCGGCCAAAATTCACCCCTCCACTTT

D: NA
J: TRBJ1-1
size: NA
V: TRBV7-3
CDR3: CASSFGTNAEAFF
DNA: TGTGCCAGCAGCTTCGGTACGAACGCTGAAGCTTTCTTT

D: TRBD2
J: TRBJ2-5
size: NA
V: TRBV15
CDR3: CATSSGGGTQYF
DNA: TGTGCCACCAGCAGTGGGGGGGGGACCCAGTACTTC

D: TRBD2
J: TRBJ2-7
size: NA
V: TRBV7-2
CDR3: CASSLSGGGGSIYEQYF
DNA: TGTGCCAGCAGCTTATCCGGGGGGGGAGGGAGTATCTACGAGCAGTACTTC

D: TRBD2
J: TRBJ2-1
size: few
V: TRBV20-1
CDR3: CSASERSGGVNEQFF
DNA: TGCAGTGCTAGTGAGCGGAGTGGGGGGGTTAATGAGCAGTTCTTC

D: NA
J: TRBJ2-7
size: NA
V: TRBV7-9
CDR3: CASSRHDYEQYF
DNA: TGTGCCAGCAGCCGACACGACTACGAGCAGTACTTC

D: NA
J: TRBJ2-4
size: NA
V: TRBV4-3
CDR3: CASSGGTLAKNIQYF
DNA: TGCGCCAGCAGCGGGGGGACCTTAGCCAAAAACATTCAGTACTTC